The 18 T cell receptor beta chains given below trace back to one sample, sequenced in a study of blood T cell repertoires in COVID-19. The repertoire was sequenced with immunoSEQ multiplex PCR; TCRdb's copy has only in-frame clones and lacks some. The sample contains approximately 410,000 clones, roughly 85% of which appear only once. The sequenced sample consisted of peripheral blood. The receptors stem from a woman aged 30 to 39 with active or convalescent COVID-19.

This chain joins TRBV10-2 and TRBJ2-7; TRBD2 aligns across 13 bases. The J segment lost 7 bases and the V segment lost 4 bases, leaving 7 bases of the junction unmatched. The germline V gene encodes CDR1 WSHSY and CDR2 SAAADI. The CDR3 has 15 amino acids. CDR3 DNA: TGCGCCAGCAGTGGGGGACTAGCGGGGCTCTTAGAGCAGTACTTC. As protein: CASSGGLAGLLEQYF.

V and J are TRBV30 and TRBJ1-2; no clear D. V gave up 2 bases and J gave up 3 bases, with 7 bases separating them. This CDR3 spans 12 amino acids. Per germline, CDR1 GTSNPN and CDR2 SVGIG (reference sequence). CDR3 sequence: CAWSMGDYGYTF. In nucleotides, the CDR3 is TGTGCCTGGAGTATGGGAGACTATGGCTACACCTTC.

The CDR3 is CATSRGTGIETQYF. The DNA for the CDR3 is TGTGCCACCAGCAGAGGTACAGGGATAGAGACCCAGTACTTC. The J gene is TRBJ2-5, the V gene TRBV15, with D tentatively TRBD1 (6 bases). CDR3 length: 14 residues. The V end lost 1 base, the J end lost 4 bases, and 10 bases lay between the germline ends. CDR1 is LNHNV, CDR2 YYDKDF, per germline (reference sequence).

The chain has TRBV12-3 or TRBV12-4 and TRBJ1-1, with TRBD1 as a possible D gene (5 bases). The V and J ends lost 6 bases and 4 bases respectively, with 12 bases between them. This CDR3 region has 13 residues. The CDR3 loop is CASSQGSGTEAFF. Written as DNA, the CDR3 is TGTGCCAGCAGCCAGGGATCGGGCACTGAAGCTTTCTTT.

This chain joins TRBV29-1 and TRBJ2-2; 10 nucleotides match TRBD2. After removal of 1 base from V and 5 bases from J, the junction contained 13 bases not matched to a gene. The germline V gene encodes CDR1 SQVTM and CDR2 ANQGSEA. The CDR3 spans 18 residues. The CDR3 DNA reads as TGCAGCGTTGAAGCGGCGGCTAGCGGGAGCGGGGATACCGGGGAGCTGTTTTTT. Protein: CSVEAAASGSGDTGELFF.

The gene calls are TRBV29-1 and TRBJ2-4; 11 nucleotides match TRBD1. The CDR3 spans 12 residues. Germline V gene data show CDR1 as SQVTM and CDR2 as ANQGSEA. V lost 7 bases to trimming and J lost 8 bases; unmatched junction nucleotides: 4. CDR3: CSGGTGGDIQYF. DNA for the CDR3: TGCAGCGGGGGGACAGGGGGAGACATTCAGTACTTC.

The CDR3 region is CASSQTGTSGYNEQFF. The CDR3 DNA is TGTGCCAGCAGCCAGACCGGGACTAGCGGATACAATGAGCAGTTCTTC. The genes are TRBV13 and TRBJ2-1, with 11 bases fitting TRBD2. The CDR3 runs 16 residues. Germline trimming cut 5 bases from V and 4 bases from J; bases unmatched to any gene: 7. The germline CDR1 and CDR2 sequences are PRHDT and FYEKMQ (reference sequence).

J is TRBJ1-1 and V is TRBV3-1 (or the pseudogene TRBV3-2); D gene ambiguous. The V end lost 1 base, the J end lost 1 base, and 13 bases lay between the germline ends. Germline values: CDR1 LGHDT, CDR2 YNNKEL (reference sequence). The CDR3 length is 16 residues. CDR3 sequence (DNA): TGTGCCAGCAGCCAAGGTGTGAGGCGGGGGAACACTGAAGCTTTCTTT. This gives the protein CASSQGVRRGNTEAFF.

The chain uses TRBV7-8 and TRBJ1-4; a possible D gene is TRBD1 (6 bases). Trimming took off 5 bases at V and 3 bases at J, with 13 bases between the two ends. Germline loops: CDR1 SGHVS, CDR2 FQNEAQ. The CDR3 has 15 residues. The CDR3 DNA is TGTGCCAGCAGCCATAAGCGGGGGCCTAATGAAAAACTGTTTTTT. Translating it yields CASSHKRGPNEKLFF.

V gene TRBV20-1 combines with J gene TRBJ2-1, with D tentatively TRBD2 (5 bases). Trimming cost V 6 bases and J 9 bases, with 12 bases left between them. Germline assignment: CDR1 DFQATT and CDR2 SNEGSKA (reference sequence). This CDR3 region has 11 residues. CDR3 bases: TGCAGTGCGTGGGTCGGACTTGAGCAGTTCTTC. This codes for CSAWVGLEQFF.

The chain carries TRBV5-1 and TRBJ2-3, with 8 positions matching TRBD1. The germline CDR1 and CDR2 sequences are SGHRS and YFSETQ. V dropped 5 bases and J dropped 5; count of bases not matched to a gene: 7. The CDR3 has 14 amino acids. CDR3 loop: CASRVAQGGDTQYF. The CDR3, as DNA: TGCGCCAGCAGGGTAGCACAGGGGGGAGATACGCAGTATTTT.

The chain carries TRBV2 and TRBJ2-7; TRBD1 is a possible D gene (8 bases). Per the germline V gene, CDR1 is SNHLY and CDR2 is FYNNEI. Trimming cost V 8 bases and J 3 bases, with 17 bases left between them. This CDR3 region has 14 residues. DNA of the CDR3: TGTGCCAGCGCAGCACAGGGGGGGCTCTACGAGCAGTACTTC. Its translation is CASAAQGGLYEQYF.

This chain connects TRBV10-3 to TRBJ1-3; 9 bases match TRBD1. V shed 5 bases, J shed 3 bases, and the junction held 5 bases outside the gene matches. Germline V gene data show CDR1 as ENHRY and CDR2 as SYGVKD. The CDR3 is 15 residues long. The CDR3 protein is CAISRGTGIGNTIYF. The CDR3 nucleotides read TGTGCCATCAGTCGGGGGACAGGGATTGGAAACACCATATATTTT.

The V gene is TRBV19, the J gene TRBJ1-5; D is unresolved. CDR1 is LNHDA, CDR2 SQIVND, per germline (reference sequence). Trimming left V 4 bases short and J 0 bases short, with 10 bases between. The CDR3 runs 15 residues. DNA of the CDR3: TGTGCCAGTAGTACCCAACACAATAGCAATCAGCCCCAGCATTTT. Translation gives CASSTQHNSNQPQHF.

CDR3 residues: CASSEQGLTSTDTQYF. CDR3 bases: TGTGCCAGCAGTGAACAGGGGCTGACCAGCACAGATACGCAGTATTTT. V and J are TRBV9 and TRBJ2-3, with 7 positions matching TRBD1. In germline, CDR1 is SGDLS, CDR2 YYNGEE. This CDR3 comprises 16 residues. V trimming: 5 bases; J trimming: 0 bases; junction bases outside the gene matches: 9. Drawing the rest from reference TRBV9 and TRBJ2-3, the complete variable domain is DSGVTQTPKHLITATGQRVTLRCSPRSGDLSVYWYQQSLDQGLQFLIQYYNGEERAKGNILERFSAQQFPDLHSELNLSSLELGDSALYFCASSEQGLTSTDTQYFGPGTRLTVL.

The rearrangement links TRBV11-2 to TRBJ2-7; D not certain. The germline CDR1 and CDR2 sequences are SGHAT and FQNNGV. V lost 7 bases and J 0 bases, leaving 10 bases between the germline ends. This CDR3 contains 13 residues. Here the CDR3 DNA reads TGTGCCAGCACCTTCTACAGCTCCTACGAGCAGTACTTC. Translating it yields CASTFYSSYEQYF. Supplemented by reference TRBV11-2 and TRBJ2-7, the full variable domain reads EAGVAQSPRYKIIEKRQSVAFWCNPISGHATLYWYQQILGQGPKLLIQFQNNGVVDDSQLPKDRFSAERLKGVDSTLKIQPAKLEDSAVYLCASTFYSSYEQYFGPGTRLTVT.

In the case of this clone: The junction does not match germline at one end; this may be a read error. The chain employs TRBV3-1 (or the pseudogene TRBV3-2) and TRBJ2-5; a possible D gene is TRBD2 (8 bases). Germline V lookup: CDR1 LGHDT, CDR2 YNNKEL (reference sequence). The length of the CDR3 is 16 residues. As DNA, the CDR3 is TGTGCCAGCAGCCAAGATGGGAGACAGGGCGGGGGGACCCAATACTTC. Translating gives CASSQDGRQGGGTQYF.

CDR3: CASSLGTRYEQYF. In nucleotides, the CDR3 is TGTGCCAGCAGTTTAGGGACTCGTTACGAGCAGTACTTC. This chain uses TRBV12-3 or TRBV12-4 with TRBJ2-7, with a tentative D call TRBD2 (5 bases). The CDR3 extends over 13 amino acids. V was shortened by 1 base and J by 4 bases, with 8 bases between the two germline ends.